This T cell receptor beta chain was identified in a study of blood T cell repertoires in COVID-19. In the study overall: Sources were T cells, B-cell-depleted T cells, or PBMCs; the material itself was cDNA or gDNA.

Per the original data handling: Estimates of nucleated cell counts were drawn from the amplification of reference gene primers. Profiling relied on immunoSEQ multiplex PCR, and the TCRdb table lists in-frame clones only, not all of them. V and J calls and clone size are as listed in that table; D and trimming were resolved from the DNA. The table records some 270,000 clones, around 90% of them present only once. The ends were cut back, 0 bases at V and 1 base at J, with 16 bases in the middle. CDR3 length equals 17 residues. The germline V gene encodes CDR1 SGDLS and CDR2 YYNGEE. This study enrolled people aged 18 to 89 from under 25 US geographic areas.

This TCR derives from a man aged 40-50 years who had been exposed to COVID-19. The chain is built from TRBV9 and TRBJ1-1; D is ambiguous. The specimen was PBMCs or T cells enriched from blood (not recorded which). In DNA form, the CDR3 reads TGTGCCAGCAGCGTAGAGATCGGTGGAGGCCGGAACACTGAAGCTTTCTTT. Amino acid sequence: CASSVEIGGGRNTEAFF.